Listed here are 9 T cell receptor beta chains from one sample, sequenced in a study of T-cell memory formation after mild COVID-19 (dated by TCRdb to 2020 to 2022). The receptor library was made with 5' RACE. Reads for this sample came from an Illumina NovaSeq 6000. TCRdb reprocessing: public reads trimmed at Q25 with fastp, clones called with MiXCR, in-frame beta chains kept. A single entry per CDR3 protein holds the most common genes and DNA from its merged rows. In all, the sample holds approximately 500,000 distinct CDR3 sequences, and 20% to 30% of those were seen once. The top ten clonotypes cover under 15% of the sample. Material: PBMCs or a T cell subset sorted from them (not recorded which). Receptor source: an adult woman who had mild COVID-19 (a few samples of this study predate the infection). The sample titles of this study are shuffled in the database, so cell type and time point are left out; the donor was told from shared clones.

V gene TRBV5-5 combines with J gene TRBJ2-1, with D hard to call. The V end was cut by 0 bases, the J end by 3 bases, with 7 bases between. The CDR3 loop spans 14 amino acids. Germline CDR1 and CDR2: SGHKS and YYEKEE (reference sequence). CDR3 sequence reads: CASSLADGYNEQFF. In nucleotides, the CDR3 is TGTGCCAGCAGCTTGGCCGACGGCTACAATGAGCAGTTCTTC.

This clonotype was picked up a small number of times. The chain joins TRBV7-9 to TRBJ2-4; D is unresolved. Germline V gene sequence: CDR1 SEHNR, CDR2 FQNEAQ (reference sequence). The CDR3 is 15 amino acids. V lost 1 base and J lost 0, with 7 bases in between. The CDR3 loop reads CASSLESPAKNIQYF. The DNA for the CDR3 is TGTGCCAGCAGCTTAGAGTCACCAGCCAAAAACATTCAGTACTTC.

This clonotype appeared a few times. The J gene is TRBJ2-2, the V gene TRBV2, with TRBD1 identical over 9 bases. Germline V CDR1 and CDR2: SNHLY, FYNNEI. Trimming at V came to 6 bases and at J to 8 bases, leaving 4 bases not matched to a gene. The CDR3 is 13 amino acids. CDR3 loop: CASRGQGGGELFF. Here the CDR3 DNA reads TGTGCCAGCAGGGGACAGGGAGGTGGGGAGCTGTTTTTT.

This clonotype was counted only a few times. This CDR3 is CASRFSAITDTQYF. DNA of the CDR3: TGTGCCAGCCGCTTTTCGGCTATCACAGATACGCAGTATTTT. The chain recombines TRBV3-1 with TRBJ2-3; D unclear. V lost 8 bases, J lost 2 bases, and 14 bases lay in between. Germline CDR1 is LGHDT and CDR2 is YNNKEL (reference sequence). The CDR3 has 14 residues.

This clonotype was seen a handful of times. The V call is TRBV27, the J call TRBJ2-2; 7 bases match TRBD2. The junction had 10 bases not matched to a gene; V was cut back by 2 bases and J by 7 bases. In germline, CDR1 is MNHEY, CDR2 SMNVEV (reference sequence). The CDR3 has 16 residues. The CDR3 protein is CASSLPPGREHGELFF. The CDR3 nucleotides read TGTGCCAGCAGTTTACCCCCTGGGCGGGAGCACGGGGAGCTGTTTTTT.

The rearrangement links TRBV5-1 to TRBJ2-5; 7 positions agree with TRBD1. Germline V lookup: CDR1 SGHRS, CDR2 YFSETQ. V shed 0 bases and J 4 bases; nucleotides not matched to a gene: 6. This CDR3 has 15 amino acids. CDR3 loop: CASSLDDRVRETQYF. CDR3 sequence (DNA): TGCGCCAGCAGCTTGGACGACAGGGTTCGAGAGACCCAGTACTTC.

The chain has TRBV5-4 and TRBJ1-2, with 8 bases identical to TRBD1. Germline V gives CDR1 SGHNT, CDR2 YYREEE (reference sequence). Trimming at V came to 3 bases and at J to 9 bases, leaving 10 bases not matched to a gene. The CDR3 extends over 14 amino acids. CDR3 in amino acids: CASSSGQVGTSYTF. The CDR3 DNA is TGTGCCAGCAGCTCGGGACAGGTGGGAACGAGCTACACCTTC.

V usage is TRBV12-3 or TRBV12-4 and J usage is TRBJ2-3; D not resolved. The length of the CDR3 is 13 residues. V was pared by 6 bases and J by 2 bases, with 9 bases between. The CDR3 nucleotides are TGTGCCAGCAGCGACGGGTTCACAGATACGCAGTATTTT. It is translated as CASSDGFTDTQYF.

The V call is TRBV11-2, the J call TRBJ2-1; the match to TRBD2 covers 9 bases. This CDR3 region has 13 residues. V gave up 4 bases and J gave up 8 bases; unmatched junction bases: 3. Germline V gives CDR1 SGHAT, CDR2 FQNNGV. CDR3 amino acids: CASSSAGGDEQFF. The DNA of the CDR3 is TGTGCCAGCAGCTCAGCGGGGGGCGATGAGCAGTTCTTC.